What follows are 7 T cell receptor beta chains derived from one specimen sequenced in a study of T cell repertoires in cytomegalovirus infection. What these receptors recognize is not known. Using its own MiXCR run on the reads, TCRdb lists one record per CDR3 protein. Of approximately 990,000 distinct CDR3 sequences in the sample, around a third were seen once. Sequenced here: cultured CD8+ T cells from PBMCs, sampled from culture after CMV antigen stimulation. The source of these receptors is a human donor in good health (CMV status not recorded). Some clones in this sample may be carry-over from other donors' samples.

The rearrangement joins TRBV4-3 to TRBJ2-2; weak D call: TRBD1 (5 bases). The V and J ends lost 1 base and 8 bases respectively, with 14 bases between them. CDR1 is LGHNA, CDR2 YSLEER, per germline. The CDR3 contains 15 residues. The CDR3 spells CASSQGAGSLGELFF. CDR3 nucleotide sequence: TGCGCCAGCAGCCAAGGGGCAGGGTCCTTAGGGGAGCTGTTTTTT.

The J gene is TRBJ2-3, the V gene TRBV6-1; 7 bases match TRBD1. This CDR3 contains 16 residues. V was pared by 5 bases and J by 4 bases, with 12 bases of the junction left unmatched. CDR1 is MNHNS, CDR2 SASEGT, per germline. This CDR3 is CASSSTTGIEADTQYF. The CDR3 DNA reads as TGTGCCAGCAGTAGCACGACAGGGATCGAAGCAGATACGCAGTATTTT.

Of note for this clonotype: Compared with germline, one end of the junction differs, possibly owing to a read error. The chain links TRBV11-3 to TRBJ1-3, with 9 bases aligning to TRBD1. CDR1 SGHNT and CDR2 YENEEA come from the germline V gene. The CDR3 runs to 16 residues. The CDR3 sequence: CVSSLNHRGPGNTIYF. The CDR3, as DNA: TGTGTCAGCAGCCTAAACCACAGGGGGCCTGGAAACACCATATATTTT.

This clonotype was seen repeatedly, ten times or more. The V and J genes are TRBV5-6 and TRBJ1-1; the D is unclear. CDR1 and CDR2 (germline): SGHDT, YYEEEE. Trimming took off 2 bases at V and 0 bases at J, with 20 bases between the two ends. The CDR3 consists of 18 residues. CDR3 loop: CASSFFTQRASLNTEAFF. The CDR3 DNA is TGTGCCAGCAGCTTCTTCACTCAGCGGGCTAGTTTGAACACTGAAGCTTTCTTT.

The chain joins TRBV6-1 to TRBJ2-7; 7 bases line up with TRBD2. V gave up 5 bases and J gave up 2 bases; unmatched junction bases: 9. The CDR3 runs to 15 residues. Per the germline V gene, CDR1 is MNHNS and CDR2 is SASEGT. In nucleotides, the CDR3 is TGTGCCAGCAGTTATGGAGGCGGGGGAACCTACGAGCAGTACGTC. Protein: CASSYGGGGTYEQYV.

This clonotype was picked up a small number of times. The V and J genes are TRBV5-6 and TRBJ2-7, with 9 bases that match TRBD1. Germline values: CDR1 SGHDT, CDR2 YYEEEE. The CDR3 totals 14 residues. The V gene end was trimmed by 5 bases and the J gene end by 3 bases; junction bases not matched to a gene: 6. CDR3 residues: CASSYGTGFYEQYV. In DNA, the CDR3 is TGTGCCAGCAGTTACGGGACAGGGTTCTACGAGCAGTACGTC.

This clonotype was seen repeatedly, ten times or more. The V call is TRBV4-1, the J call TRBJ2-7, with a weak D call TRBD1 (6 bases). This CDR3 comprises 13 residues. Trimming stripped 1 base from V and 7 bases from J, with 11 bases between. CDR1 and CDR2 (germline): MGHRA, YSYEKL. The CDR3 nucleotides are TGCGCCAGCAGCCAAGGGCCCGGGACAGAGCAGTACGTC. Its protein is CASSQGPGTEQYV.